These 21 T cell receptor beta chains share one sample of origin, sequenced in a study of early T cells in non-severe SARS-CoV-2 infection. TCRdb called the 5' RACE reads again in MiXCR, with one record for every CDR3 protein. The repertoire holds 35,000 to 45,000 distinct CDR3 sequences, with more than 4.5% as singletons. The sample here was whole blood, taken at baseline. The receptors come from an adult who was a healthcare worker with PCR-confirmed SARS-CoV-2 infection or an uninfected control (not recorded which).

This clonotype was seen many times. The V call is TRBV20-1, the J call TRBJ1-2; perhaps TRBD1 as D (6 bases). V lost 3 bases, J lost 0 bases, and 14 bases lay in between. The CDR3 contains 15 residues. Germline-derived CDR1 and CDR2 are DFQATT and SNEGSKA (reference sequence). In nucleotides, the CDR3 is TGCAGTGCTAGCCTGGGGGCAGCAGCTAACTATGGCTACACCTTC. Its protein is CSASLGAAANYGYTF.

This clonotype was detected many times. The rearrangement joins TRBV28 to TRBJ1-5; 7 positions match TRBD1. There are 15 residues in the CDR3. V lost 6 bases and J lost 4; bases outside the gene matches: 9. In germline, CDR1 is MDHEN, CDR2 SYDVKM. CDR3 DNA sequence: TGTGCCAGCAGCCGATACAGGGGCGAAAATCAGCCCCAGCATTTT. Residues: CASSRYRGENQPQHF.

This clonotype has a count of ten or more. The rearrangement joins TRBV28 to TRBJ2-7; 12 nucleotides align to TRBD2. This CDR3 has 15 residues. V dropped 3 bases and J dropped 2; count of bases not matched to a gene: 2. Germline V gene lookup returns CDR1 MDHEN and CDR2 SYDVKM. The CDR3 is CASSFRLAGAYEQYF. The DNA of the CDR3 is TGTGCCAGCAGTTTTAGACTAGCGGGGGCCTACGAGCAGTACTTC.

V gene TRBV6-2 or TRBV6-3 combines with J gene TRBJ1-2, with 8 bases fitting TRBD1. CDR1 is MNHEY and CDR2 is SVGEGT in the germline V gene. This CDR3 is 15 amino acids long. The V and J ends lost 2 bases and 4 bases, in that order; junction bases with no gene match: 6. The CDR3 spells CASSYLGQGGYGYTF. CDR3 DNA sequence: TGTGCCAGCAGTTACCTCGGACAGGGCGGCTATGGCTACACCTTC.

This clonotype was counted many times. This rearrangement joins TRBV18 to TRBJ1-5; no definite D call. Germline V gives CDR1 KGHSH, CDR2 LQKENI. The CDR3 spans 13 residues. V lost 8 bases, J lost 7 bases, and 15 bases lay in between. CDR3 sequence: CASATAAGQPQHF. The CDR3 DNA reads as TGTGCCAGCGCTACGGCCGCAGGCCAGCCCCAGCATTTT.

In its sample, this clonotype ranks as medium-sized. V and J are TRBV7-6 and TRBJ2-6; D may be TRBD1 (6 bases). CDR3 length: 17 residues. V was trimmed by 7 bases and J by 4 bases, leaving 20 bases between them. Germline V gene sequence: CDR1 SGHVS, CDR2 FNYEAQ. CDR3 loop: CASNSLTGSKGANVLTF. Written as DNA, the CDR3 is TGTGCCAGCAACTCTCTGACAGGCTCGAAAGGGGCCAACGTCCTGACTTTC. Drawing the rest from reference TRBV7-6 and TRBJ2-6, the complete variable domain is GAGVSQSPRYKVTKRGQDVALRCDPISGHVSLYWYRQALGQGPEFLTYFNYEAQQDKSGLPNDRFSAERPEGSISTLTIQRTEQRDSAMYRCASNSLTGSKGANVLTFGAGSRLTVL.

The chain carries TRBV4-2 and TRBJ2-1; 10 bases fit TRBD2. CDR1 is LGHNA, CDR2 YNFKEQ, per germline. The CDR3 contains 16 residues. V was pared by 2 bases and J by 3 bases, with 4 bases of the junction left unmatched. CDR3 nucleotide sequence: TGTGCCAGCAGCCAAAGGACTAGCGGTTTCTACAATGAGCAGTTCTTC. Protein product: CASSQRTSGFYNEQFF.

The rearrangement joins TRBV6-1 to TRBJ2-3; D gene uncertain. Germline CDR1 and CDR2: MNHNS and SASEGT. V lost 7 bases to trimming and J lost 0 bases, with 14 bases between them. The CDR3 sequence is 15 residues long. The CDR3 sequence: CASTKSQISTDTQYF. DNA for the CDR3: TGTGCCAGCACCAAGTCACAGATAAGCACAGATACGCAGTATTTT.

This clonotype came up many times. The rearrangement uses TRBV2 and TRBJ1-1; the D is unclear. The germline CDR1 and CDR2 sequences are SNHLY and FYNNEI. This CDR3 region has 15 residues. V was shortened by 0 bases and J by 0 bases, with 8 bases between the two germline ends. In DNA form, the CDR3 reads TGTGCCAGCAGTGAAGCGAGACGCCTGAACACTGAAGCTTTCTTT. Its protein is CASSEARRLNTEAFF.

This clonotype was counted ten times or more. The chain links TRBV20-1 to TRBJ2-1, with 7 bases fitting TRBD1. Germline-derived CDR1 and CDR2 are DFQATT and SNEGSKA (reference sequence). This CDR3 has 13 amino acids. V was clipped by 7 bases and J by 2 bases; unmatched bases: 5. CDR3 in amino acids: CSVTGDPYNEQFF. DNA of the CDR3: TGCAGTGTAACAGGGGACCCCTACAATGAGCAGTTCTTC.

This clonotype has ten or more counts. J is TRBJ2-5 and V is TRBV24-1; maybe TRBD2 (6 bases). V was trimmed by 10 bases and J by 2 bases, leaving 10 bases between them. This CDR3 has 12 amino acids. Germline CDR1 is KGHDR and CDR2 is SFDVKD. The CDR3 DNA is TGTGCCACGCGGGGAGTTCAAGAGACCCAGTACTTC. Protein: CATRGVQETQYF.

This clonotype was detected only a few times. The chain has TRBV20-1 and TRBJ2-5; D ambiguous. The V end lost 5 bases, the J end lost 5 bases, and 18 bases lay between the germline ends. Germline CDR1 and CDR2: DFQATT and SNEGSKA (reference sequence). This CDR3 comprises 14 residues. This CDR3 reads CSAGDDGSWETQYF. The DNA of the CDR3 is TGCAGTGCTGGGGATGACGGTTCATGGGAGACCCAGTACTTC.

This clonotype was observed at least ten times. The CDR3 region has the DNA TGTGCCTGGACCCTTTCTTGGGGATTGAACACTGAAGCTTTCTTT. Its translation: CAWTLSWGLNTEAFF. The rearrangement links TRBV30 to TRBJ1-1, with D unresolved. Germline lookup yields CDR1 GTSNPN and CDR2 SVGIG (reference sequence). Deletions cut 4 bases from V and 0 bases from J, with 15 bases between. The CDR3 covers 15 residues.

At least ten counts were recorded for this clonotype. The chain employs TRBV28 and TRBJ1-6; 8 nucleotides line up with TRBD1. Trimming at V came to 8 bases and at J to 0 bases, leaving 6 bases not matched to a gene. Germline V lookup: CDR1 MDHEN, CDR2 SYDVKM. This CDR3 has 16 amino acids. CDR3 bases: TGTGCCAGCGGACAGGGTGGGGGCTCCTATAATTCACCCCTCCACTTT. Amino acid sequence: CASGQGGGSYNSPLHF.

In its sample, this clonotype was seen many times. The chain employs TRBV7-9 and TRBJ2-2; D is uncertain. With 5 bases removed from V and 5 bases from J, the gap between germline ends came to 9 bases. CDR1 and CDR2 (germline): SEHNR, FQNEAQ (reference sequence). This CDR3 comprises 13 residues. The CDR3 is CASSPHETGELFF. Here the CDR3 DNA reads TGTGCCAGCAGCCCGCATGAGACCGGGGAGCTGTTTTTT.

Many counts were recorded for this clonotype. This chain links TRBV6-2 or TRBV6-3 with TRBJ2-1; TRBD1 matches 7 bases. V lost 4 bases and J lost 8; bases outside the gene matches: 8. Germline CDR1 MNHEY, CDR2 SVGEGT. This CDR3 is built from 14 residues. Here the CDR3 reads CASSLSSTGDEQFF. CDR3 sequence (DNA): TGTGCCAGCAGTTTGAGTTCCACAGGGGATGAGCAGTTCTTC.

This clonotype was seen repeatedly, ten times or more. The V call is TRBV29-1, the J call TRBJ1-1; D gene unclear. CDR1 SQVTM and CDR2 ANQGSEA come from the germline V gene. With 3 bases removed from V and 2 bases from J, the gap between germline ends came to 4 bases. The CDR3 extends over 11 amino acids. This chain's CDR3 is CSVDPNTEAFF. CDR3 bases: TGCAGCGTTGACCCAAACACTGAAGCTTTCTTT.

This clonotype was recorded many times. V usage is TRBV11-2 and J usage is TRBJ2-5; no clear D. CDR3 length: 13 amino acids. Per germline, CDR1 SGHAT and CDR2 FQNNGV. V was clipped by 6 bases and J by 3 bases, with 11 bases between them. The CDR3 loop reads CASRSDGEETQYF. Written as DNA, the CDR3 is TGTGCCAGCAGGTCGGATGGAGAAGAGACCCAGTACTTC.

V gene TRBV24-1 combines with J gene TRBJ1-2, with 9 nucleotides matching TRBD1. The ends lost 5 bases at V and 4 bases at J; junction bases unmatched: 4. Germline-derived CDR1 and CDR2 are KGHDR and SFDVKD. This CDR3 is built from 14 residues. The CDR3 nucleotides are TGTGCCACCAGTGGGGGACAGGGCGTCTATGGCTACACCTTC. Translated, it gives CATSGGQGVYGYTF.

This clonotype was picked up a small number of times. The chain recombines TRBV29-1 with TRBJ2-1; D perhaps matches TRBD2 (6 bases). This CDR3 comprises 12 residues. Germline V gives CDR1 SQVTM, CDR2 ANQGSEA. V was pared by 4 bases and J by 8 bases, with 12 bases between. CDR3 in amino acids: CSVGAQRDEQFF. The CDR3 nucleotides are TGCAGCGTTGGGGCCCAGCGGGATGAGCAGTTCTTC.

This clonotype has ten or more counts. The chain carries TRBV11-3 and TRBJ2-5, with D perhaps being TRBD1 or TRBD2 (5 bases each). The germline V gene encodes CDR1 SGHNT and CDR2 YENEEA. The CDR3 is 16 residues long. Deletions cut 3 bases from V and 2 bases from J, with 16 bases between. CDR3 region: CASSFVGALGQETQYF. In DNA, the CDR3 is TGTGCCAGCAGCTTCGTCGGGGCCTTAGGGCAAGAGACCCAGTACTTC.